Presented here are 32 T cell receptor beta chains from one specimen sequenced in a study of Graves' ophthalmopathy and Graves' hyperthyroidism. RNA transcripts served as template for amplifying TCR beta CDR3 sequences. First-round RT-PCR with HTBI primers preceded a second-round multiplex PCR. TCRdb recomputed calls from the multiplex PCR reads with MiXCR, one row per CDR3 protein. The data show hundreds of thousands of distinct CDR3 sequences, about 21% seen once. The source material was peripheral blood. These receptors all come from a young woman with stable Graves' hyperthyroidism.

This clonotype occurred many times. The V gene is TRBV20-1, the J gene TRBJ2-6, with no clear D. Trimming took off 3 bases at V and 0 bases at J, with 9 bases between the two ends. Germline assignment: CDR1 DFQATT and CDR2 SNEGSKA (reference sequence). The CDR3 sequence is 15 residues long. The DNA of the CDR3 is TGCAGTGCTAGTGGTCAGCTCTCTGGGGCCAACGTCCTGACTTTC. Protein sequence: CSASGQLSGANVLTF.

This clonotype was recorded many times. The gene calls are TRBV18 and TRBJ2-5, with 14 bases matching TRBD2. Germline V gives CDR1 KGHSH, CDR2 LQKENI. There are 17 residues in the CDR3. V trimming: 0 bases; J trimming: 4 bases; junction bases outside the gene matches: 4. CDR3 sequence: CASSPPGLAGVGETQYF. CDR3 in DNA: TGTGCCAGCTCACCACCGGGACTAGCGGGAGTTGGAGAGACCCAGTACTTC.

This clonotype was recorded many times. This chain uses TRBV15 with TRBJ1-6, with D uncertain. The CDR3 totals 12 residues. V was trimmed by 1 base and J by 10 bases, leaving 5 bases between them. Germline-derived CDR1 and CDR2 are LNHNV and YYDKDF (reference sequence). CDR3 in DNA: TGTGCCACCAGCAGAGTTGGGTCACCCCTCCACTTT. Amino acids: CATSRVGSPLHF. Filled out from reference TRBV15 and TRBJ1-6, the complete variable domain reads DAMVIQNPRYQVTQFGKPVTLSCSQTLNHNVMYWYQQKSSQAPKLLFHYYDKDFNNEADTPDNFQSRRPNTSFCFLDIRSPGLGDTAMYLCATSRVGSPLHFGNGTRLTVT.

At least ten counts were recorded for this clonotype. The V gene is TRBV18, the J gene TRBJ1-1; a possible D gene is TRBD1 (5 bases). CDR1 and CDR2 from the germline V gene are KGHSH and LQKENI. The CDR3 runs to 13 residues. The germline V and J ends were trimmed by 6 bases and 1 base, with 9 bases remaining between them. For the CDR3, the DNA is TGTGCCAGCTCTTCGGGGGAGAACACTGAAGCTTTCTTT. This gives the protein CASSSGENTEAFF.

Many counts were recorded for this clonotype. This chain connects TRBV10-1 to TRBJ2-7; D gene ambiguous. Deletions cut 2 bases from V and 7 bases from J, with 15 bases between. The CDR3 covers 14 residues. Germline lookup yields CDR1 WNHNN and CDR2 SYGVQD (reference sequence). This chain's CDR3 is CASSEIIESGEQYF. Written as DNA, the CDR3 is TGCGCCAGCAGTGAGATTATCGAGTCTGGTGAGCAGTACTTC.

In its sample, this clonotype was seen many times. The chain couples TRBV7-2 to TRBJ1-6, with TRBD1 matching 7 bases. The germline CDR1 and CDR2 sequences are SGHTA and FQGNSA. CDR3 length: 15 residues. V was clipped by 5 bases and J by 6 bases; unmatched bases: 7. CDR3 region: CASSPFRDSNSPLHF. CDR3 DNA: TGTGCCAGCAGCCCGTTCCGGGACAGTAATTCACCCCTCCACTTT.

The chain combines TRBV20-1 with TRBJ1-2; no clear D. CDR3 length: 11 residues. V was shortened by 0 bases and J by 12 bases, with 11 bases between the two germline ends. Germline CDR1 is DFQATT and CDR2 is SNEGSKA (reference sequence). CDR3 coding DNA: TGCAGTGCTAGAGATTGGGATCGAAACACCTTC. Protein product: CSARDWDRNTF.

The V and J genes are TRBV12-3 or TRBV12-4 and TRBJ2-7; weak D call: TRBD2 (5 bases). V lost 4 bases to trimming and J lost 4 bases, with 11 bases between them. The CDR3 is 13 amino acids. This chain's CDR3 is CASSSSGAYEQYF. CDR3 sequence (DNA): TGTGCCAGCAGTTCCAGCGGCGCGTACGAGCAGTACTTC.

This clonotype was recorded many times. CDR3 loop: CASSDGRKSAGELFF. CDR3 DNA: TGTGCCAGCAGTGACGGGAGGAAGTCAGCCGGGGAGCTGTTTTTT. J is TRBJ2-2 and V is TRBV2; 7 bases are shared with TRBD2. Germline CDR1 is SNHLY and CDR2 is FYNNEI. The CDR3 is 15 residues long. Trimming cost V 3 bases and J 6 bases; bases outside gene matches: 7.

Ten or more counts support this clonotype. This sequence joins TRBV28 and TRBJ2-7, with a tentative D call TRBD1 (5 bases). The CDR3 has 14 amino acids. Germline-derived CDR1 and CDR2 are MDHEN and SYDVKM. Deletions cut 4 bases from V and 0 bases from J, with 10 bases between. The CDR3 nucleotides read TGTGCCAGCAGTTCTACAGGCGACTCCTACGAGCAGTACTTC. As protein: CASSSTGDSYEQYF.

This clonotype occurred many times. The V and J genes are TRBV24-1 and TRBJ1-5; weak D call: TRBD1 (5 bases). V shed 5 bases and J shed 6 bases, with 10 bases lying between them. The CDR3 loop spans 13 amino acids. Germline values: CDR1 KGHDR, CDR2 SFDVKD. The CDR3 nucleotides read TGTGCCACCAGTGGATTCGGGACTCAGCCCCAGCATTTT. Translating gives CATSGFGTQPQHF.

In this sample, this clonotype turned up many times. The V and J genes are TRBV20-1 and TRBJ1-2; D gene ambiguous. The V end lost 6 bases, the J end lost 6 bases, and 11 bases lay between the germline ends. The CDR3 runs to 11 residues. Germline V gene sequence: CDR1 DFQATT, CDR2 SNEGSKA (reference sequence). CDR3 protein: CSAGRVDGYTF. The CDR3 bases are TGCAGTGCCGGGCGGGTTGATGGCTACACCTTC.

The chain has TRBV6-5 and TRBJ1-3; D not resolved. The germline CDR1 and CDR2 sequences are MNHEY and SVGAGI. V lost 3 bases and J lost 2, with 8 bases in between. CDR3 size: 14 residues. The CDR3 DNA is TGTGCCAGCAGTTATAGCCCCCCTGGAAACACCATATATTTT. Translating gives CASSYSPPGNTIYF.

This clonotype has ten or more counts. The genes are TRBV19 and TRBJ1-5, with 10 bases identical to TRBD1. The CDR3 length is 16 residues. The trim removed 7 bases at V and 2 bases at J, leaving 8 bases unmatched. The germline V gene has CDR1 LNHDA and CDR2 SQIVND (reference sequence). CDR3 DNA: TGTGCCAGTACCGTACTAGGGACAGGGGGCAATCAGCCCCAGCATTTT. It translates to CASTVLGTGGNQPQHF.

Ten or more counts support this clonotype. The rearrangement uses TRBV12-3 or TRBV12-4 and TRBJ1-2; D possibly corresponds to TRBD1 (5 bases). With 5 bases removed from V and 8 bases from J, the gap between germline ends came to 18 bases. The CDR3 runs to 14 residues. CDR3 DNA: TGTGCCAGCAGTCTATACTCGGGGGGGAAAGGCTACACCTTC. It codes for CASSLYSGGKGYTF.

This clonotype was observed at least ten times. The CDR3 spells CASSLTSTEQYF. The CDR3 region has the DNA TGTGCCAGCAGCCTGACTAGTACCGAGCAGTACTTC. The chain uses TRBV4-2 and TRBJ2-7; maybe TRBD2 (6 bases). The germline V and J ends were trimmed by 4 bases and 6 bases, with 10 bases remaining between them. This CDR3 region has 12 residues. The V gene's germline CDR1 is LGHNA and CDR2 YNFKEQ.

Comment on this clonotype: A clone one base away is much larger, so this may be a read error. Here the CDR3 reads CASTPNAGTDGNTIYF. DNA for the CDR3: TGTGCCAGCACACCTAACGCCGGGACAGATGGAAACACCATATATTTT. V and J are TRBV18 and TRBJ1-3, with TRBD1 matching over 7 bases. The CDR3 totals 16 residues. Germline CDR1 KGHSH, CDR2 LQKENI.

This clonotype was seen many times. The rearrangement joins TRBV5-1 to TRBJ2-5; D remains unclear. Trimming removed 0 bases from V and 2 bases from J, with 8 bases in between. This CDR3 comprises 14 residues. Germline assignment: CDR1 SGHRS and CDR2 YFSETQ. Here the CDR3 DNA reads TGCGCCAGCAGCTTGGCTCAGGAGCAAGAGACCCAGTACTTC. Translating it yields CASSLAQEQETQYF. The entire variable domain, with the rest obtained from reference TRBV5-1 and TRBJ2-5, is as follows: KAGVTQTPRYLIKTRGQQVTLSCSPISGHRSVSWYQQTPGQGLQFLFEYFSETQRNKGNFPGRFSGRQFSNSRSEMNVSTLELGDSALYLCASSLAQEQETQYFGPGTRLLVL.

The chain joins TRBV20-1 to TRBJ2-4; D is perhaps TRBD1 (6 bases). This CDR3 has 17 residues. Germline CDR1 is DFQATT and CDR2 is SNEGSKA (reference sequence). V was trimmed by 5 bases and J by 0 bases, leaving 20 bases between them. The CDR3 nucleotides read TGCAGTGCTTCTCCCCCCTCAGGGGACCTAGCCAAAAACATTCAGTACTTC. This encodes CSASPPSGDLAKNIQYF.

This clonotype occurred many times. The chain employs TRBV18 and TRBJ1-2; TRBD1 is a possible D gene (5 bases). Germline V gene lookup returns CDR1 KGHSH and CDR2 LQKENI. The CDR3 sequence is 14 residues long. V was trimmed by 3 bases and J by 4 bases, leaving 12 bases between them. In nucleotides, the CDR3 is TGTGCCAGCTCACCGGGACTCGGAGCCTATGGCTACACCTTC. Its protein is CASSPGLGAYGYTF.

The chain combines TRBV4-1 with TRBJ1-2; 9 bases agree with TRBD1. Germline V CDR1 and CDR2: MGHRA, YSYEKL. J was trimmed by 3 bases and V by 2 bases; bases with no gene match: 7. CDR3 length: 16 amino acids. The CDR3, as DNA: TGCGCCAGCAGCCAACCGAACAGGGGGCGCCACTATGGCTACACCTTC. It is translated as CASSQPNRGRHYGYTF.

This clonotype occurred many times. The chain joins TRBV2 to TRBJ1-1, with unresolved D. V was cut by 3 bases and J by 4 bases, with 9 bases left in between. The CDR3 length is 13 residues. In germline, CDR1 is SNHLY, CDR2 FYNNEI. The DNA for the CDR3 is TGTGCCAGCAGTGATGGGATTGCCACTGAAGCTTTCTTT. It encodes CASSDGIATEAFF. Looking up the rest from reference TRBV2 and TRBJ1-1 gives the full variable domain: EPEVTQTPSHQVTQMGQEVILRCVPISNHLYFYWYRQILGQKVEFLVSFYNNEISEKSEIFDDQFSVERPDGSNFTLKIRSTKLEDSAMYFCASSDGIATEAFFGQGTRLTVV.

This clonotype was picked up many times. The chain has TRBV5-1 and TRBJ1-1, with 7 bases aligning to TRBD1. This CDR3 has 17 residues. From germline, CDR1 is SGHRS and CDR2 YFSETQ. V was pared by 4 bases and J by 0 bases, with 12 bases of the junction left unmatched. The CDR3 sequence: CASSLEGTAMMNTEAFF. DNA for the CDR3: TGCGCCAGCAGCCTGGAGGGGACAGCGATGATGAACACTGAAGCTTTCTTT.

This clonotype has at least ten counts. The chain couples TRBV28 to TRBJ1-3; no clear D. V was trimmed by 6 bases and J by 0 bases, leaving 6 bases between them. The CDR3 covers 13 residues. CDR1 is MDHEN and CDR2 is SYDVKM in the germline V gene. CDR3 coding DNA: TGTGCCAGCAGACCAGGCTCTGGAAACACCATATATTTT. It specifies CASRPGSGNTIYF.

This clonotype has at least ten counts. This sequence joins TRBV20-1 and TRBJ1-5, with a possible D match to TRBD1 (5 bases). The CDR3 consists of 12 residues. With 0 bases removed from V and 9 bases from J, the gap between germline ends came to 9 bases. Germline CDR1 is DFQATT and CDR2 is SNEGSKA (reference sequence). The CDR3 nucleotides read TGCAGTGCTAGAGATAAGGGGCGGCCCCAGCATTTT. It yields the protein CSARDKGRPQHF.

The CDR3 loop reads CASSKPGQGHYEQYF. CDR3 sequence (DNA): TGTGCCAGCTCCAAACCGGGACAGGGGCACTACGAGCAGTACTTC. The chain is built from TRBV7-9 and TRBJ2-7, with 10 nucleotides matching TRBD1. Germline trimming cut 8 bases from V and 3 bases from J; bases unmatched to any gene: 10. The CDR3 spans 15 residues. Germline V gene sequence: CDR1 SEHNR, CDR2 FQNEAQ (reference sequence). The full variable domain, rest sourced from reference TRBV7-9 and TRBJ2-7, is DTGVSQNPRHKITKRGQNVTFRCDPISEHNRLYWYRQTLGQGPEFLTYFQNEAQLEKSRLLSDRFSAERPKGSFSTLEIQRTEQGDSAMYLCASSKPGQGHYEQYFGPGTRLTVT.

This clonotype has a count of ten or more. V gene TRBV29-1 combines with J gene TRBJ2-2; D unclear. With 4 bases removed from V and 4 bases from J, the gap between germline ends came to 13 bases. CDR1 is SQVTM, CDR2 ANQGSEA, per germline. The CDR3 is made up of 14 amino acids. The CDR3 loop reads CSVVLGTITGELFF. As DNA, the CDR3 is TGCAGCGTTGTCCTTGGCACGATCACCGGGGAGCTGTTTTTT.

This clonotype was seen many times. The V gene is TRBV5-5, the J gene TRBJ1-6, with D unclear. The germline V gene has CDR1 SGHKS and CDR2 YYEKEE (reference sequence). V was pared by 0 bases and J by 7 bases, with 11 bases between. This CDR3 region has 15 residues. The CDR3 sequence: CASSLVPSGNSPLHF. DNA of the CDR3: TGTGCCAGCAGCTTGGTTCCCAGTGGGAATTCACCCCTCCACTTT.

At least ten counts were recorded for this clonotype. CDR3 sequence: CASSFGIAYEQYF. CDR3 nucleotides: TGCGCCAGCAGCTTTGGGATAGCCTACGAGCAGTACTTC. The chain employs TRBV5-1 and TRBJ2-7; no clear D gene. Trimming stripped 2 bases from V and 2 bases from J, with 8 bases between. CDR1 is SGHRS and CDR2 is YFSETQ in the germline V gene. The CDR3 consists of 13 residues.

This clonotype was seen many times. The CDR3: CSGTSPVGTGELFF. DNA of the CDR3: TGCAGCGGCACATCCCCGGTGGGCACCGGGGAGCTGTTTTTT. The V call is TRBV29-1, the J call TRBJ2-2; D is ambiguous. Germline loops: CDR1 SQVTM, CDR2 ANQGSEA. Trimming removed 7 bases from V and 4 bases from J, with 16 bases in between. The CDR3 contains 14 residues.

This clonotype was counted ten times or more. The DNA for the CDR3 is TGCAGTGCTAGAGTAGCGGGGAGCTCCTACGAGCAGTACTTC. Translation gives CSARVAGSSYEQYF. The V call is TRBV20-1, the J call TRBJ2-7; 8 bases match TRBD2. The J segment lost 0 bases and the V segment lost 1 base, leaving 2 bases of the junction unmatched. This CDR3 contains 14 residues. CDR1 is DFQATT and CDR2 is SNEGSKA in the germline V gene (reference sequence).

There are many counts of this clonotype. The V gene is TRBV10-3, the J gene TRBJ1-1; maybe TRBD1 (5 bases). Trimming took off 3 bases at V and 1 base at J, with 9 bases between the two ends. Per the germline V gene, CDR1 is ENHRY and CDR2 is SYGVKD. CDR3 length: 14 amino acids. The CDR3 sequence: CAISEQTANTEAFF. CDR3 coding DNA: TGTGCCATCAGTGAACAGACAGCGAACACTGAAGCTTTCTTT.